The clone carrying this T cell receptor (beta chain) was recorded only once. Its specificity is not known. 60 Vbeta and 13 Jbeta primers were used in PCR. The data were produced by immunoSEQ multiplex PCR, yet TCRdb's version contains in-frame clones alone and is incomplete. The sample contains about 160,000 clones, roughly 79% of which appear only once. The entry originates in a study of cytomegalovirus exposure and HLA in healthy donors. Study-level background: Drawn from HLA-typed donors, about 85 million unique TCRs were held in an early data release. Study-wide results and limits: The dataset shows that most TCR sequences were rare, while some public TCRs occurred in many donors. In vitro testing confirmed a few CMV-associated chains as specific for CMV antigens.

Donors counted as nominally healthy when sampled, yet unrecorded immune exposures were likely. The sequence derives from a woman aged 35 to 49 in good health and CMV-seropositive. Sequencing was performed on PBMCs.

The CDR3 spells CASSVRTGGNSNQPQHF. Written as DNA, the CDR3 is TGTGCCAGCAGTGTCAGGACAGGTGGCAATAGCAATCAGCCCCAGCATTTT. V usage is TRBV27 and J usage is TRBJ1-5; 7 bases line up with TRBD1. The length of the CDR3 is 17 residues. Per germline, CDR1 MNHEY and CDR2 SMNVEV (reference sequence). V lost 5 bases, J lost 0 bases, and 10 bases stayed unmatched.